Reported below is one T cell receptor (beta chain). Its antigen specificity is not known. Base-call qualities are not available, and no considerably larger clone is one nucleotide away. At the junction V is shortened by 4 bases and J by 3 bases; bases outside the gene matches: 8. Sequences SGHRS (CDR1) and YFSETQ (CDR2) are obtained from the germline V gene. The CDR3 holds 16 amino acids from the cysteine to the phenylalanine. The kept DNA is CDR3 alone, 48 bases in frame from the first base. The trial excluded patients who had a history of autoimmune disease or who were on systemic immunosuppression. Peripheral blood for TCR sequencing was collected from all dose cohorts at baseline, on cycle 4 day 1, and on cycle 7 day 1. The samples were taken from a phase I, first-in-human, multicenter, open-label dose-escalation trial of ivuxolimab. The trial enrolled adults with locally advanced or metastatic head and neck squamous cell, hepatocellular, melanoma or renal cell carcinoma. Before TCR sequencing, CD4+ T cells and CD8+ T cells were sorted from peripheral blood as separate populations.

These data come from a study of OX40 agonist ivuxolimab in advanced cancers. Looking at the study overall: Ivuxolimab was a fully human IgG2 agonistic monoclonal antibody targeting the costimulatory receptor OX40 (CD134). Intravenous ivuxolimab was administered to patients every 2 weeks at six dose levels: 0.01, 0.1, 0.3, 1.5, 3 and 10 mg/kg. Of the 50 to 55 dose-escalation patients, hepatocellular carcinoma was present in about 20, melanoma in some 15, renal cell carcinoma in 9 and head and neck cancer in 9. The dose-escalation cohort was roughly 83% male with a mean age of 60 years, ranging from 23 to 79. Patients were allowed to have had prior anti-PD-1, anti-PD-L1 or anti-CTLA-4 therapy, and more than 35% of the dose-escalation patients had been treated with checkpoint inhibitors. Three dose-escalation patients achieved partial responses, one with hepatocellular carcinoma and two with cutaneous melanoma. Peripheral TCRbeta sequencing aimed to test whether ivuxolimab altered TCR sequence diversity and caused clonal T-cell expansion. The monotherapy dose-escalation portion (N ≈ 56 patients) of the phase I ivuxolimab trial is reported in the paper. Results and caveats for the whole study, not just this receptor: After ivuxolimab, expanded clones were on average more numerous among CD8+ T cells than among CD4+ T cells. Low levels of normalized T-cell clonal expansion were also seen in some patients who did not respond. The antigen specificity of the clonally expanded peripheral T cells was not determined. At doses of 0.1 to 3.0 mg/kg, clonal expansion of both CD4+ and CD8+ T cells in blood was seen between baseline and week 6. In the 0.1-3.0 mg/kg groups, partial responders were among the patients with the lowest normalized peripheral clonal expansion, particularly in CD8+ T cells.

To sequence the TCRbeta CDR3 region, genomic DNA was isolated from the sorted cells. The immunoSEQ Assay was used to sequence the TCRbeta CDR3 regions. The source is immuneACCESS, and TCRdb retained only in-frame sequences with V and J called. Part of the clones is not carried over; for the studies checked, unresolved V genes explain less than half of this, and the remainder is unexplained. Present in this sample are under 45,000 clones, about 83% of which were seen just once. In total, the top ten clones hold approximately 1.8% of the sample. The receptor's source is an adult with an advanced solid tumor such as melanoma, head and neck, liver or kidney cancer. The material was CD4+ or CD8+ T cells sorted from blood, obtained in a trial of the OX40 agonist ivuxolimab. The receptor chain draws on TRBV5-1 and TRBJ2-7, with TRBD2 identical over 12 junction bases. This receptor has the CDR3 CASSQTTSGRFYEQYF. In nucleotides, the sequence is TGCGCCAGCAGCCAAACGACTAGCGGGAGATTCTACGAGCAGTACTTC.